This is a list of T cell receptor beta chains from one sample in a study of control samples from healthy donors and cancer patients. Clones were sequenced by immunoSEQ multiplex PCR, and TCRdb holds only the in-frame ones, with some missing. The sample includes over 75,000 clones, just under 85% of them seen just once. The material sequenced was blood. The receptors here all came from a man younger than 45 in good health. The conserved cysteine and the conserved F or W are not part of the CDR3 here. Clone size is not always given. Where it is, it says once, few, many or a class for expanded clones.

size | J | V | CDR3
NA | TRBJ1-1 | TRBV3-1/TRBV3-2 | ASSQRSDTEAF
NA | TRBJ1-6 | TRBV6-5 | ASRTNSPLH
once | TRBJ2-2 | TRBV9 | ASSDGRVTDRELF
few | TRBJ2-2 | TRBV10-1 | ASSSTGQSLQVETGELF
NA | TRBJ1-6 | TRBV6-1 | ASSDRQGGNSPLH
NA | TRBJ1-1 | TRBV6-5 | ASRRVGGNTEAF
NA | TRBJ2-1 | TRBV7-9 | ASTTRLVSYNEQF
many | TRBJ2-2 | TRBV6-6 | ASSTGVTGELF
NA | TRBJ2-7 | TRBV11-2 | ASSLLRLAGPYEQY
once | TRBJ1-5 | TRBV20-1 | SASPNNRFQPQH
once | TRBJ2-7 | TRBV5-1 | ASTRDGAYEQY
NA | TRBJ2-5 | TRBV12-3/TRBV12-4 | ASSLFSDGTQY
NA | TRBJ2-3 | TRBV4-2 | ASSQLGTSTDTQY
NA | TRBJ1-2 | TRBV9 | ASSVDSGYGYT
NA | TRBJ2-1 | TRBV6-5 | ASRVGTYNEQF
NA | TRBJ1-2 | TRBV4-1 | ASSQDSGGEAYGYT
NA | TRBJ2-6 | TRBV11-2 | ASSYTSWAVDSGANVLT
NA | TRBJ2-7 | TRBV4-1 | ASSQEGGQDTYEQY
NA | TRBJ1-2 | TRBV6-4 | ASSAGTGPANYGYT
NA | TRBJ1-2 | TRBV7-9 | ATDWTENYGYT
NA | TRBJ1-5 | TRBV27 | ASSEAGDYQPQH
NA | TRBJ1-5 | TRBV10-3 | AISGQGASDSNQPQH
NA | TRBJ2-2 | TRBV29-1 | SVEGPRNTGELF